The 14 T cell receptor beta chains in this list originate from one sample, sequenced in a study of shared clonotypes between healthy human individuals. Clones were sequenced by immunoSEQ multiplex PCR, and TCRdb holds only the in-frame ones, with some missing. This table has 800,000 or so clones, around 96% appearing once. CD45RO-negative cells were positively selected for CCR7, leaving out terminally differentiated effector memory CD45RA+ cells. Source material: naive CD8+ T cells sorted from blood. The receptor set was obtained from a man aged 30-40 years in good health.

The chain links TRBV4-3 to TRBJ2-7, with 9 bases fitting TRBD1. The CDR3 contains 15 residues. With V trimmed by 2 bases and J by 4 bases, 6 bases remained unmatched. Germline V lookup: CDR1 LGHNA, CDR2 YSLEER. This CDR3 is CASSQTGQGKYEQYF. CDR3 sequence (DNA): TGCGCCAGCAGCCAAACAGGACAGGGGAAGTACGAGCAGTACTTC.

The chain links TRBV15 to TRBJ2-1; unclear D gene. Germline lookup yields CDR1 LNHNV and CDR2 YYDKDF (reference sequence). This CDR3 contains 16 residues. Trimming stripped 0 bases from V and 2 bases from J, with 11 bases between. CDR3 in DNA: TGTGCCACCAGCAGAGACAAAAAGGAGACCTACAATGAGCAGTTCTTC. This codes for CATSRDKKETYNEQFF.

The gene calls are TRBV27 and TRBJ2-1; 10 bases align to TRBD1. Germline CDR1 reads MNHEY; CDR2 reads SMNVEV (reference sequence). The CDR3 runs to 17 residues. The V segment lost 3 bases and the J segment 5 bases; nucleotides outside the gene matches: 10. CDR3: CASSFATTGGMHNEQFF. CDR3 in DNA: TGTGCCAGCAGTTTCGCCACGACAGGGGGCATGCACAATGAGCAGTTCTTC.

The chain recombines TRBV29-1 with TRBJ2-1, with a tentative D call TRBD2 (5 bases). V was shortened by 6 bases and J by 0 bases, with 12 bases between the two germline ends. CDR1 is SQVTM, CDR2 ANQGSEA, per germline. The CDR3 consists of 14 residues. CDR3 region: CSVTTRSSYNEQFF. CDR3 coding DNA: TGCAGCGTAACCACTAGGAGCTCCTACAATGAGCAGTTCTTC.

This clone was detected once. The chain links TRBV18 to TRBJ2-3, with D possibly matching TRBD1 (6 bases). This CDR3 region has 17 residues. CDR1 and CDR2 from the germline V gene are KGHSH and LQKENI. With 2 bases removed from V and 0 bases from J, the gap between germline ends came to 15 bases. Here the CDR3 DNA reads TGTGCCAGCTCACCATCCCGACAGGCCCCGAGCACAGATACGCAGTATTTT. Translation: CASSPSRQAPSTDTQYF.

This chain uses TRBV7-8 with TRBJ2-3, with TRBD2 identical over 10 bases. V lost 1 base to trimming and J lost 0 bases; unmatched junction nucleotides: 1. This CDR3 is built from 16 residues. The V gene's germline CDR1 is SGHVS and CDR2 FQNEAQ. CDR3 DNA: TGTGCCAGCAGCTTAGAACTAGCGGGGAGCACAGATACGCAGTATTTT. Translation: CASSLELAGSTDTQYF.

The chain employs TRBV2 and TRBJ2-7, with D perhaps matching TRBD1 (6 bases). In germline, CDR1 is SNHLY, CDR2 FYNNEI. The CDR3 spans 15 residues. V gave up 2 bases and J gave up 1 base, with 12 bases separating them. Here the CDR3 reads CASSERGLRSYEQYF. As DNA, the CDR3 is TGTGCCAGCAGTGAAAGGGGGTTAAGGTCCTACGAGCAGTACTTC.

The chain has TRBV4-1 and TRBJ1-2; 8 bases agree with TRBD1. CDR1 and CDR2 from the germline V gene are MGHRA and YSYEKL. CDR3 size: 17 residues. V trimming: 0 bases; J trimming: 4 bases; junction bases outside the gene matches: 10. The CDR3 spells CASSQDLPTGDTYGYTF. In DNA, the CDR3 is TGCGCCAGCAGCCAAGATCTCCCGACAGGGGATACCTATGGCTACACCTTC.

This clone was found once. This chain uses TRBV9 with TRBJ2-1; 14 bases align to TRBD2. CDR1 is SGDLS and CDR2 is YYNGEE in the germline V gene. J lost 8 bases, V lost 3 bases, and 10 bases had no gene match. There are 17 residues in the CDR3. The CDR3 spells CASSARLAGGLKDEQFF. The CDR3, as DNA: TGTGCCAGCAGCGCTCGACTAGCGGGAGGGCTTAAGGATGAGCAGTTCTTC.

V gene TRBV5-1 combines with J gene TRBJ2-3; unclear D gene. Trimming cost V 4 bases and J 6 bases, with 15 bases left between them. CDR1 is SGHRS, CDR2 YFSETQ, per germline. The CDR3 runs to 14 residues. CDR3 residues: CASSDPAAIDTQYF. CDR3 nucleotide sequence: TGCGCCAGCAGCGACCCGGCGGCCATCGATACGCAGTATTTT.

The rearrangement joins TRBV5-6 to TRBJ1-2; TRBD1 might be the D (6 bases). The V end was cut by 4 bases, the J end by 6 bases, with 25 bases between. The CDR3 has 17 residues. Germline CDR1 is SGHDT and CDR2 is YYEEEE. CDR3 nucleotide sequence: TGTGCCAGCAGCCTAAAGCCCGGGCGGGGGCGCCTGGATGGCTACACCTTC. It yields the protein CASSLKPGRGRLDGYTF.

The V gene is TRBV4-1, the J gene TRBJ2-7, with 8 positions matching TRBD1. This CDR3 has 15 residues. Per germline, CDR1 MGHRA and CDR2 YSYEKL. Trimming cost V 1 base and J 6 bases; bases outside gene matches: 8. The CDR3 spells CASSQVGRGRSEQYF. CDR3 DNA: TGCGCCAGCAGCCAAGTGGGCAGGGGGCGTAGCGAGCAGTACTTC.

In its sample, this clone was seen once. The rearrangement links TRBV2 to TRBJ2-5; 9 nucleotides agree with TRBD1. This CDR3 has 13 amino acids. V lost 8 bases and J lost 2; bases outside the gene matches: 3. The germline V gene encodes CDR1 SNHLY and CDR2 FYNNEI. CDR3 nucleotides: TGTGCCAGCTACGACAGGGGGCAAGAGACCCAGTACTTC. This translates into CASYDRGQETQYF.

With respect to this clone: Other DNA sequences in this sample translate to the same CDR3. DNA of the CDR3: TGTGCCAGCAGCGTAGGAACTGATGAGCAGTTCTTC. It encodes CASSVGTDEQFF. The chain employs TRBV9 and TRBJ2-1; no definite D call. V was clipped by 0 bases and J by 8 bases, with 6 bases between them. The CDR3 is 12 residues long. Germline-derived CDR1 and CDR2 are SGDLS and YYNGEE.